This is a list of T cell receptor beta chains from one sample in a study of T cell repertoires in cytomegalovirus infection. No antigen has been identified for these receptors. MiXCR was run by TCRdb on the reads, yielding one entry per CDR3 protein. The table has some 800,000 distinct CDR3 sequences, around a third seen once. The sequencing here drew on cultured CD8+ T cells from PBMCs, taken from culture after CMV antigen stimulation. The receptor source for this set is a human donor in good health (CMV status not recorded). Some clones in this sample may be carry-over from other donors' samples. CDR3s include the opening cysteine and the closing phenylalanine or tryptophan. The order of the fields is D gene, J gene, V gene, clone size, CDR3 protein, CDR3 DNA. The D gene is left open where the match is weak. For some rows the clone size is stated as once, few or many, or as a class when expanded; others skip it.

NA TRBJ1-5 TRBV7-6 NA CASSLLGNQSQHF TGTGCCAGCAGCTTACTTGGGAATCAGTCCCAGCATTTT
TRBD2 TRBJ2-7 TRBV7-3 NA CASSSPGGAIYEQYF TGTGCCAGCAGCTCCCCCGGGGGGGCCATCTACGAGCAGTACTTC
TRBD2 TRBJ2-2 TRBV2 many CASIGGGLAGTNTGELFF TGTGCCAGCATTGGAGGTGGACTAGCGGGAACGAACACCGGGGAGCTGTTTTTT
NA TRBJ2-4 TRBV2 NA CASTGARNLAKNIQYF TGTGCCAGCACGGGGGCCAGGAACCTAGCCAAAAACATTCAGTACTTC
NA TRBJ2-2 TRBV7-6 NA CASSFQPTGELFF TGTGCCAGCAGCTTTCAGCCCACCGGGGAGCTGTTTTTT
NA TRBJ2-3 TRBV19 many CASSIRTATDTQYF TGTGCCAGTAGTATTAGGACAGCCACAGATACGCAGTATTTT
NA TRBJ1-5 TRBV27 NA CASRNRFSDSNQPQHF TGTGCCAGCAGGAACAGGTTCTCCGATAGCAATCAGCCCCAGCATTTT
NA TRBJ2-7 TRBV2 NA CAVGHGRYEQYF TGTGCCGTGGGACACGGGCGGTACGAGCAGTACTTC
TRBD1 TRBJ2-1 TRBV6-6 many CASSYSRDRGNEQFF TGTGCCAGCAGTTACTCCCGGGACAGGGGGAATGAGCAGTTCTTC
TRBD2 TRBJ2-7 TRBV9 NA CASSIGLAETYEQYF TGTGCCAGCAGCATAGGACTAGCGGAGACCTACGAGCAGTACTTC
NA TRBJ1-2 TRBV19 NA CASSLTLGTGYGYTF TGTGCCAGTAGTTTAACACTGGGGACCGGCTATGGCTACACCTTC
TRBD1 TRBJ2-2 TRBV7-6 few CASSFLLGQGGDGELFF TGTGCCAGCAGCTTCCTGCTGGGACAGGGGGGGGACGGGGAGCTGTTTTTT
NA TRBJ2-7 TRBV6-1 NA CASSSGYYSYEQYF TGTGCCAGCAGCTCGGGCTATTACTCCTACGAGCAGTACTTC
TRBD1 TRBJ2-3 TRBV6-2/TRBV6-3 NA CASSYQGAADTQYF TGTGCCAGCAGTTACCAGGGGGCGGCAGATACGCAGTATTTT
NA TRBJ2-7 TRBV20-1 few CSARDRVVGLTGEQYF TGCAGTGCTAGAGATCGGGTGGTAGGTCTGACGGGCGAGCAGTACTTC
NA TRBJ1-4 TRBV5-6 few CASSPTGQTMEKLFF TGTGCCAGCAGCCCAACAGGACAGACGATGGAAAAACTGTTTTTT
NA TRBJ1-4 TRBV7-2 NA CASSLPGGGNRDREKLFF TGTGCCAGCAGCTTACCGGGTGGGGGCAACAGGGACCGGGAAAAACTGTTTTTT
TRBD1 TRBJ2-5 TRBV27 few CASSLRDRGETQYF TGTGCCAGCAGTTTGCGGGACAGGGGAGAGACCCAGTACTTC
NA TRBJ1-5 TRBV19 few CASSSRVGRNQPQHF TGTGCCAGTAGTTCCAGGGTAGGTCGCAATCAGCCCCAGCATTTT
TRBD1 TRBJ2-1 TRBV19 NA CASSIRMGQGVDEQFF TGTGCCAGTAGTATACGGATGGGACAGGGGGTGGATGAGCAGTTCTTC
NA TRBJ1-6 TRBV4-1 few CASSNTDNSPLHF TGCGCCAGCAGTAATACAGATAATTCACCCCTCCACTTT
NA TRBJ1-1 TRBV19 NA CASTPRPSSEAFF TGTGCCAGTACCCCCCGACCGTCCTCTGAAGCTTTCTTT
NA TRBJ1-4 TRBV27 NA CASGWPGSEKLFF TGTGCCAGCGGTTGGCCCGGCAGTGAAAAACTGTTTTTT
NA TRBJ2-1 TRBV5-4 few CASSFKTGPSSYNEQFF TGTGCCAGCAGCTTTAAGACAGGACCGAGCTCCTACAATGAGCAGTTCTTC
NA TRBJ2-7 TRBV29-1 NA CSVGGGGVAYEQYF TGCAGCGTTGGGGGTGGCGGGGTAGCCTACGAGCAGTACTTC
TRBD1 TRBJ1-1 TRBV5-1 NA CASESGTGRTEAFF TGCGCCAGCGAAAGCGGGACAGGGAGGACTGAAGCTTTCTTT
NA TRBJ1-5 TRBV5-5 NA CASSLVRDLRQPQHF TGTGCCAGCAGCTTGGTCAGGGACCTCCGACAGCCCCAGCATTTT
NA TRBJ2-1 TRBV29-1 NA CSVEEYGEQFF TGCAGCGTTGAAGAATACGGGGAGCAGTTCTTC
NA TRBJ2-5 TRBV19 few CASSAGLQLVQETQYF TGTGCCAGTAGTGCGGGACTCCAACTCGTCCAAGAGACCCAGTACTTC
TRBD2 TRBJ2-1 TRBV7-2 few CASSSPGLVYEQFF TGTGCCAGCAGCTCGCCGGGACTAGTATATGAGCAGTTCTTC
TRBD1 TRBJ2-2 TRBV27 few CATSGTGGITGELFF TGTGCCACCTCCGGGACAGGGGGAATCACCGGGGAGCTGTTTTTT
NA TRBJ2-6 TRBV7-9 few CASSAIGGPGGANVLTF TGTGCCAGCAGCGCCATTGGAGGACCGGGGGGGGCCAACGTCCTGACTTTC
TRBD1 TRBJ2-2 TRBV19 few CASSPGQGLYGELFF TGTGCCAGTAGTCCGGGACAGGGACTTTACGGGGAGCTGTTTTTT
NA TRBJ1-2 TRBV6-1 NA CASSENGGGAPYGYTF TGTGCCAGCAGTGAAAACGGGGGGGGCGCCCCTTATGGCTACACCTTC
NA TRBJ1-2 TRBV7-9 few CASSPRSQLYGYTF TGTGCCAGCAGCCCACGCAGTCAACTCTATGGCTACACCTTC
NA TRBJ1-5 TRBV12-3/TRBV12-4 NA CASSLKTPYRPQHF TGTGCCAGCAGTTTAAAGACGCCATACCGGCCCCAGCATTTT
NA TRBJ2-5 TRBV6-6 few CASSYLLDQETQYF TGTGCCAGCAGTTACCTTTTAGACCAAGAGACCCAGTACTTC
TRBD2 TRBJ2-2 TRBV27 NA CASSSTPGLAGGPGGELFF TGTGCCAGCAGTTCCACCCCGGGACTAGCGGGGGGGCCGGGCGGGGAGCTGTTTTTT
NA TRBJ1-3 TRBV4-3 many CASSQGGSSGNTIYF TGCGCCAGCAGCCAAGGGGGGAGCTCTGGAAACACCATATATTTT
TRBD1 TRBJ1-3 TRBV27 NA CASSFIGGEGNTIYF TGTGCCAGCAGTTTCATAGGGGGCGAAGGAAACACCATATATTTT
NA TRBJ1-1 TRBV12-3/TRBV12-4 NA CASGRPEAFF TGTGCCAGCGGTCGGCCTGAAGCTTTCTTT
TRBD1 TRBJ2-7 TRBV6-1 few CASTDLVPGQAFSYEQYF TGTGCCAGCACCGATCTAGTCCCGGGACAGGCTTTCTCCTACGAGCAGTACTTC
NA TRBJ2-2 TRBV19 NA CASSIVGSAEELFF TGTGCCAGTAGTATAGTGGGTTCGGCCGAGGAGCTGTTTTTT
NA TRBJ2-1 TRBV28 many CASSLEASYNEQFF TGTGCCAGCAGTTTGGAGGCATCCTACAATGAGCAGTTCTTC
NA TRBJ2-3 TRBV20-1 NA CSARQANTDTQYF TGCAGTGCTAGACAGGCCAACACAGATACGCAGTATTTT
NA TRBJ2-2 TRBV4-2 NA CASSQEGPTGELFF TGTGCCAGCAGCCAAGAAGGACCAACCGGGGAGCTGTTTTTT